Described below is a single TCR beta chain sequence and its context. Its antigen has not been determined. Base qualities were left out, and no much larger clone turns up one base away. This sample was included in a study (dated by TCRdb to between 2015 and 2017). Study-wide context: The study tested whether tumor-infiltrating Tregs in breast cancer are recruited from blood Tregs or converted in situ from other CD4+ T cell subsets.

From the cysteine up to the phenylalanine, the CDR3 has a length of 15 residues. This entry keeps only the CDR3 DNA: 45 bases, framed from base 1. V trim: 1 base; J trim: 8 bases; unmatched bases: 6. The germline V gene gives CDR1 as SGHTA and CDR2 as FQGNSA. Study-wide conclusions, independent of this receptor: Tumor memory CD4+ T cell TCR gene usage was found to cluster with blood and lymph node memory CD4+ cells and with lymph node naive CD4+ cells. Tumor-infiltrating Treg TCR alpha and beta sequences overlapped most with tumor naive CD4+ T cells, then with blood naive CD4+ T cells. Rather than covering whole repertoires, validation in the larger cohort was restricted to a single TCR beta V-J rearrangement.

Full-length TCR variable regions were amplified by 5' RACE PCR with constant-region reverse primers, followed by semi-nested PCR with Nested Universal Primer A. The ReliaPrep RNA Cell Miniprep System was used to extract total RNA, which was then reverse transcribed into 5'RACE-ready cDNA with the SMARTer RACE 5'/3' Kit. An Illumina MiSeq was used to sequence the full-length TCR alpha and beta libraries, which had been barcoded with multiplex adaptors. In the source study's methods: For each of nine subset-tissue groups, sequencing data from the five patients were combined, and the groups were compared by unsupervised clustering of TCR gene usage. The Morisita-Horn index was used to calculate repertoire similarity, with shared sequences weighted by how much each contributed to each repertoire. The raw public reads went through TCRdb reprocessing: fastp at Q25, MiXCR clone calling, in-frame beta chains kept. Each CDR3 protein appears once, grouped with its most common genes and DNA. The V and J calls come from TCRdb's annotation, not from the publication. Recorded for this sample are roughly 50,000 distinct CDR3 sequences; approximately 23% of them occurred a single time. Jointly, the top ten make up approximately 3.3% of the sample.

To purify naive CD4+ T cells, the Miltenyi Naive CD4+ T Cell Isolation kit was used, and CD25 microbeads served to deplete Tregs. Tregs, naive and memory CD4+ T cells from tumor, blood and ipsilateral draining lymph nodes of a few breast cancer patients underwent full-length TCR alpha and beta sequencing. Tumor tissue and lymph nodes obtained by ipsilateral axillary dissection were perfused with PBS, cut into small pieces and digested using collagenase I and hyaluronidase. A purity exceeding 90% was confirmed by FACS for the sorted cell populations. This sequence was found in a female donor with breast cancer. The chain uses TRBV7-2 and TRBJ2-1; TRBD2 agrees with 9 junctional bases. The specimen sequenced was tumor-infiltrating naive CD4+ T cells sorted from the breast tumor. This specimen's cell subset or site label, per the study, means: naive CD4+ T cells, CD4+CD45RA+CD25-. CDR3 sequence: CASSLGASGNDEQFF. The sequence in DNA is TGTGCCAGCAGCTTAGGGGCTAGCGGGAACGATGAGCAGTTCTTC.